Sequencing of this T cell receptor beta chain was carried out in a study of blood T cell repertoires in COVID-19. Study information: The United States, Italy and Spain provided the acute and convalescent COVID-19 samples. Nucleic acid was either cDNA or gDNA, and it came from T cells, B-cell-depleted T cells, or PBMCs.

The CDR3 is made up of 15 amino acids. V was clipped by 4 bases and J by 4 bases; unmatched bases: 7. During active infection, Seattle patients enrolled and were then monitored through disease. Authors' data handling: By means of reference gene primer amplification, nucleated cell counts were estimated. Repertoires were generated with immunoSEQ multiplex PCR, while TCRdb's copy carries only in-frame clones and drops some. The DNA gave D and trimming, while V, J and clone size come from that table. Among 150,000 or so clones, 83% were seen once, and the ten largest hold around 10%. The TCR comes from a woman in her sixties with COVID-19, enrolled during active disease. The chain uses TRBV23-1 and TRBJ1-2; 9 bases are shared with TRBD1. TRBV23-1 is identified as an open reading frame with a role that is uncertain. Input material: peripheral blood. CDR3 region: CASSRDRVRGYGYTF. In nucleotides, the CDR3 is TGCGCCAGCAGTCGGGACAGGGTCCGTGGCTATGGCTACACCTTC.